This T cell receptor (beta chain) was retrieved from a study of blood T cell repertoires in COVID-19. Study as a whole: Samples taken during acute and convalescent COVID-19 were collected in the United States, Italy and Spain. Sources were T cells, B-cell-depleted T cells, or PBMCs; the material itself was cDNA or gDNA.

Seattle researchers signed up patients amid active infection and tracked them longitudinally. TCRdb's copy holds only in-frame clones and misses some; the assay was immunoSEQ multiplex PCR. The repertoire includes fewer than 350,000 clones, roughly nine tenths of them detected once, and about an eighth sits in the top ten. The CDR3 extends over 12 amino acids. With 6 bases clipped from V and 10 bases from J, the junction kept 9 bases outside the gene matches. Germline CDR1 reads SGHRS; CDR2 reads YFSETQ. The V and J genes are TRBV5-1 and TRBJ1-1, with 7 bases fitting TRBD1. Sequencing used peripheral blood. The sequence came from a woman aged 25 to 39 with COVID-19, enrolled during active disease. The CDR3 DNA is TGCGCCAGCACCGCCGACAGGGCTGCAGCTTTCTTT. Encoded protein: CASTADRAAAFF.